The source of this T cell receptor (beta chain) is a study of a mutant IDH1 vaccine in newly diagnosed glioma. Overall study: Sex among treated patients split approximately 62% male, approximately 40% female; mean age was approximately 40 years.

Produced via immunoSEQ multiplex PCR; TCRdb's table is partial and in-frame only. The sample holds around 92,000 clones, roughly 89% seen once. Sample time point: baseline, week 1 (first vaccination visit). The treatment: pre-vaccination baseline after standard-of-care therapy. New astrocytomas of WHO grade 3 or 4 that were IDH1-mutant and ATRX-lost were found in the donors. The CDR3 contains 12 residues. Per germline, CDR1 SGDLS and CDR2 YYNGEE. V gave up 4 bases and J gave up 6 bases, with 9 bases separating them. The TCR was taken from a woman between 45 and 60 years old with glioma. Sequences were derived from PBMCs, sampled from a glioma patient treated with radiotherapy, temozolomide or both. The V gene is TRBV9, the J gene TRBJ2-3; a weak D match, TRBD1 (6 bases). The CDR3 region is CASSPTGDTQYF. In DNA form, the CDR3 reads TGTGCCAGCAGCCCTACAGGGGATACGCAGTATTTT.